A selection of T cell receptor beta chains follows, all from one sample in a study of blood T cell repertoires in COVID-19. TCRdb keeps only in-frame clones here, not all; method: immunoSEQ multiplex PCR. The data contain a few hundred thousand clones, approximately 87% of them singletons. Material for sequencing was peripheral blood. These receptors all stem from a man in his 60s who had recovered from COVID-19. Each CDR3 is given with its conserved first and last residue. Clone size, where shown, is once, few, many, or a class for clones that have expanded.

CDR3aa | v_gene | abundance | j_gene
CASRVREGLTYNEQFF | TRBV5-1 | NA | TRBJ2-1
CASIPGSGGPSYNEQFF | TRBV2 | NA | TRBJ2-1
CASSPGQVRYEQYF | TRBV7-9 | NA | TRBJ2-7
CASGDRVNEKLFF | TRBV12-3/TRBV12-4 | NA | TRBJ1-4
CASSPAASGEDNEQFF | TRBV7-9 | NA | TRBJ2-1
CTSSREGRCTGELFF | TRBV1 | NA | TRBJ2-2
CASSQGRRWFSGNTIYF | TRBV3-1/TRBV3-2 | NA | TRBJ1-3
CASSYNRVTTDTQYF | TRBV11-3 | NA | TRBJ2-3
CASSLGQGDYGYTF | TRBV5-1 | NA | TRBJ1-2
CASSPIQGSNQPQHF | TRBV18 | NA | TRBJ1-5
CAIRPGQGRIGGYTF | TRBV10-3 | NA | TRBJ1-2
CASSQAGTGGYEQYF | TRBV18 | NA | TRBJ2-7
CASSDRGHNSPLHF | TRBV27 | NA | TRBJ1-6
CASSPQVGGTEAFF | TRBV7-3 | NA | TRBJ1-1
CASSFPGQLNTEAFF | TRBV6-6 | once | TRBJ1-1
CASSFQLTGDSPLHF | TRBV11-2 | NA | TRBJ1-6
CASSQGGAGAYNEQFF | TRBV3-1/TRBV3-2 | once | TRBJ2-1
CASSPGQLLAVEPQHF | TRBV14 | NA | TRBJ1-5
CASSYRGTGLNTEAFF | TRBV6-5 | NA | TRBJ1-1
CASGLRDSPLSNSPLHF | TRBV27 | NA | TRBJ1-6
CASSERWGDRLTSGANVLTF | TRBV2 | NA | TRBJ2-6
CASRRTGVVDQPQHF | TRBV5-6 | NA | TRBJ1-5
CASSPPNALAGGSYNEQFF | TRBV18 | NA | TRBJ2-1
CASSWTGLNTEAFF | TRBV19 | NA | TRBJ1-1
CASRDPDRSGNTIYF | TRBV10-1 | few | TRBJ1-3
CATSDPGGETQYF | TRBV24-1 | once | TRBJ2-5
CASGEKVTSGNEQFF | TRBV6-6 | NA | TRBJ2-1
CASSPHRVRYGYTF | TRBV6-5 | NA | TRBJ1-2
CASKLTRLQETQYF | TRBV7-2 | NA | TRBJ2-5
CAATRRGRGLDQPQHF | TRBV30 | NA | TRBJ1-5
CASSVDAVQETQYF | TRBV9 | NA | TRBJ2-5
CASIPPDRLGNTEAFF | TRBV19 | NA | TRBJ1-1
CASSLRPSGGYNEQFF | TRBV28 | NA | TRBJ2-1
CASSLNRVSYEQYF | TRBV3-1/TRBV3-2 | once | TRBJ2-7
CASSRGQGEKLFF | TRBV19 | NA | TRBJ1-4
CASSLSQVNEQFF | TRBV6-5 | NA | TRBJ2-1
CATSRGRGSSYNEQFF | TRBV15 | NA | TRBJ2-1
CASSTSGLSTDTQYF | TRBV6-4 | NA | TRBJ2-3
CASSLGGSSNEQFF | TRBV7-2 | NA | TRBJ2-1
CASSIPGDGYTF | TRBV19 | NA | TRBJ1-2
CASSVHGGTSGGTDTQYF | TRBV9 | NA | TRBJ2-3
CASRRTSGTDTQYF | TRBV7-3 | NA | TRBJ2-3
CASSLLLQVPAEAFF | TRBV18 | NA | TRBJ1-1
CASITGLYGYTF | TRBV21-1 | NA | TRBJ1-2
CAISGDSYGYTF | TRBV10-3 | once | TRBJ1-2
CATSLTGGTDTQYF | TRBV15 | NA | TRBJ2-3
CATSDFGREADTQYF | TRBV24-1 | NA | TRBJ2-3
CASSYGGDTEAFF | TRBV6-5 | NA | TRBJ1-1
CASSPRRFAGLAYNEQFF | TRBV18 | once | TRBJ2-1
CATFHQGARTEAFF | TRBV6-5 | NA | TRBJ1-1
CASSERGTSEAFF | TRBV6-1 | NA | TRBJ1-1